The next 14 T cell receptor beta chains were all read from a single sample in a study of T cell responses to AZD1222 COVID-19 vaccine. Produced via immunoSEQ multiplex PCR; TCRdb's table is partial and in-frame only. This table holds 90,000 to 110,000 clones, around 87% found once. The specimen comprised peripheral blood, sampled 28 days after the second AZD1222 dose. Source of these receptors: an adult who received the AZD1222 COVID-19 vaccine.

The chain is built from TRBV29-1 and TRBJ2-7, with D possibly being TRBD1 or TRBD2 (5 bases each). Per the germline V gene, CDR1 is SQVTM and CDR2 is ANQGSEA. Trimming stripped 4 bases from V and 2 bases from J, with 18 bases between. This CDR3 spans 15 amino acids. The CDR3 here is CSVVEGPSSPYEQYF. The CDR3 coding sequence is TGCAGCGTTGTCGAGGGGCCCTCGTCGCCCTACGAGCAGTACTTC.

The V gene is TRBV7-2, the J gene TRBJ2-1; weak D call: TRBD2 (5 bases). Per the germline V gene, CDR1 is SGHTA and CDR2 is FQGNSA. Trimming cost V 0 bases and J 5 bases, with 11 bases left between them. This CDR3 is built from 15 residues. The CDR3 sequence: CASSLAPTINNEQFF. Here the CDR3 DNA reads TGTGCCAGCAGCTTAGCACCGACTATAAACAATGAGCAGTTCTTC.

The CDR3: CAISRTSGGDNEQFF. The CDR3 nucleotides read TGTGCCATCAGTCGGACTAGCGGGGGAGATAATGAGCAGTTCTTC. This chain links TRBV10-3 with TRBJ2-1, with 13 bases matching TRBD2. V lost 5 bases and J lost 7; bases outside the gene matches: 5. Germline lookup yields CDR1 ENHRY and CDR2 SYGVKD. The CDR3 contains 15 residues.

The rearrangement joins TRBV7-7 to TRBJ2-7, with a possible D match to TRBD1 (6 bases). V gave up 6 bases and J gave up 3 bases, with 15 bases separating them. CDR1 and CDR2 (germline): SSHAT, FNYEAQ (reference sequence). The CDR3 extends over 14 amino acids. The CDR3 DNA reads as TGTGCCAGCAGTTTCACAGGGAGAAGCTACGAGCAGTACTTC. Translating gives CASSFTGRSYEQYF. The entire variable domain, with the rest obtained from reference TRBV7-7 and TRBJ2-7, is as follows: GAGVSQSPRYKVTKRGQDVTLRCDPISSHATLYWYQQALGQGPEFLTYFNYEAQPDKSGLPSDRFSAERPEGSISTLTIQRTEQRDSAMYRCASSFTGRSYEQYFGPGTRLTVT.

The chain carries TRBV6-2 or TRBV6-3 and TRBJ2-3, with D possibly TRBD2 on 6 matching bases. CDR3 length: 14 residues. Germline CDR1 reads MNHEY; CDR2 reads SVGEGT. V lost 5 bases and J 2 bases, leaving 11 bases between the germline ends. Written as DNA, the CDR3 is TGTGCCAGCAGTCCGACTAGATTCACAGATACGCAGTATTTT. Residues: CASSPTRFTDTQYF.

This rearrangement joins TRBV15 to TRBJ2-1; 11 bases match TRBD2. The V gene's germline CDR1 is LNHNV and CDR2 YYDKDF (reference sequence). The CDR3 sequence is 20 residues long. Trimming took 1 base from V and 6 from J; bases not matched to a gene: 17. The CDR3, as DNA: TGTGCCACCAGCAGAGTCGGACAGGCCGTTCCGGGACTAGCGGCCAATGAGCAGTTCTTC. It translates to CATSRVGQAVPGLAANEQFF.

In DNA form, the CDR3 reads TGTGCCAGCAGCCAGAGGGGCCTCCCTTTTGAAGCTTTCTTT. Translating gives CASSQRGLPFEAFF. The chain employs TRBV3-1 (or the pseudogene TRBV3-2) and TRBJ1-1; maybe TRBD1 (5 bases). Germline CDR1 reads LGHDT; CDR2 reads YNNKEL (reference sequence). The length of the CDR3 is 14 residues. Trimming took off 3 bases at V and 7 bases at J, with 15 bases between the two ends.

The chain couples TRBV19 to TRBJ1-2; possibly TRBD1 for D (5 bases). Germline V gene sequence: CDR1 LNHDA, CDR2 SQIVND (reference sequence). CDR3 length: 14 residues. Trimming took off 2 bases at V and 2 bases at J, with 9 bases between the two ends. Written as DNA, the CDR3 is TGTGCCAGTAGTATATTAGAGGGGAACTATGGCTACACCTTC. The encoded protein is CASSILEGNYGYTF.

This chain links TRBV5-6 with TRBJ1-2; D is ambiguous. CDR1 is SGHDT, CDR2 YYEEEE, per germline. The V end lost 2 bases, the J end lost 5 bases, and 10 bases lay between the germline ends. The CDR3 consists of 13 residues. CDR3 sequence (DNA): TGTGCCAGCAGCTTAAACGGGTTGTATGGCTACACCTTC. This sequence encodes CASSLNGLYGYTF.

The rearrangement uses TRBV9 and TRBJ1-3; D remains ambiguous. The CDR3 runs to 16 residues. The germline V and J ends were trimmed by 2 bases and 0 bases, with 12 bases remaining between them. Germline-derived CDR1 and CDR2 are SGDLS and YYNGEE. CDR3 DNA sequence: TGTGCCAGCAGCGTCAACATGGTTAGCTCTGGAAACACCATATATTTT. Its protein product is CASSVNMVSSGNTIYF.

V is TRBV19 and J is TRBJ2-3; D is undetermined. V was cut by 7 bases and J by 0 bases, with 5 bases left in between. Germline-derived CDR1 and CDR2 are LNHDA and SQIVND (reference sequence). The CDR3 has 12 amino acids. CDR3 coding DNA: TGTGCCAGTAAGACTAGCACAGATACGCAGTATTTT. It specifies CASKTSTDTQYF.

This sequence joins TRBV27 and TRBJ2-1; 7 nucleotides match TRBD2. With 6 bases clipped from V and 5 bases from J, the junction kept 10 bases outside the gene matches. The CDR3 sequence is 15 residues long. The germline CDR1 and CDR2 sequences are MNHEY and SMNVEV (reference sequence). The CDR3 DNA is TGTGCCAGCAGCTTGTATCGGACTAGACACAATGAGCAGTTCTTC. Its translation: CASSLYRTRHNEQFF.

V and J are TRBV14 and TRBJ1-6; tentative D call: TRBD1 (6 bases). CDR3 length: 13 residues. Germline lookup yields CDR1 SGHDN and CDR2 FVKESK. V was cut by 5 bases and J by 11 bases, with 13 bases left in between. The CDR3: CASSTQGKTPLHF. CDR3 nucleotides: TGTGCCAGCAGCACTCAGGGGAAGACACCCCTCCACTTT.

This chain joins TRBV28 and TRBJ2-3; 10 bases line up with TRBD2. The CDR3 runs 16 residues. Looked up from germline, CDR1 is MDHEN and CDR2 is SYDVKM. V lost 5 bases to trimming and J lost 2 bases; unmatched junction nucleotides: 7. The CDR3 loop reads CASSPGLAANTDTQYF. The DNA for the CDR3 is TGTGCCAGCAGTCCTGGACTAGCGGCAAACACAGATACGCAGTATTTT.